The present TCR beta chain was sequenced within a study of technical replicates of blood from a few donors. Sequenced by immunoSEQ multiplex PCR; TCRdb stores in-frame clones only, minus some. The profile shows 55,000 to 80,000 clones, nearly 90% of them singletons. CDR1 is KGHSH and CDR2 is LQKENI in the germline V gene. Losses at the gene ends were 4 bases for V and 8 bases for J; bases not matched to a gene: 10. There are 15 residues in the CDR3. Sequenced material: PBMCs. The TCR originated in a human donor in good health. Some clones in this sample may be carry-over from other donors' samples. The J gene is TRBJ2-1, the V gene TRBV18; 8 bases agree with TRBD1. CDR3 nucleotide sequence: TGTGCCAGCTCACTCCTTGGACAGGGTGTAGATGAGCAGTTCTTC. It encodes CASSLLGQGVDEQFF. The full variable domain, with the rest looked up from reference TRBV18 and TRBJ2-1, is NAGVMQNPRHLVRRRGQEARLRCSPMKGHSHVYWYRQLPEEGLKFMVYLQKENIIDESGMPKERFSAEFPKEGPSILRIQQVVRGDSAAYFCASSLLGQGVDEQFFGPGTRLTVL.